This TCR beta chain was identified during a study of cytomegalovirus exposure and HLA in healthy donors. General study findings and limits: Being productive about 87% or about 30% of the time was typical of most TCR beta V segments in an earlier analysis.

PCR involved 60 Vbeta and 13 Jbeta primers. Study processing details: In a later analysis, 60 million to 90 million unique TCR beta chains included roughly 11 million shared by two or more donors. The repertoire was sequenced with immunoSEQ multiplex PCR; TCRdb's copy has only in-frame clones and lacks some. The D gene and trimming were derived from the DNA, and the V and J assignments and clone size from that table. Here the sample spans 100,000 to 150,000 clones, 74% being singletons. This clone was counted between two and nine times. Its antigen is unknown. The CDR3 covers 15 residues. V shed 5 bases, J shed 3 bases, and the junction held 10 bases outside the gene matches. The germline V gene encodes CDR1 SGHNT and CDR2 YENEEA.

The chain is built from TRBV11-3 and TRBJ2-7, with 7 positions matching TRBD1. This clonotype was obtained from a woman aged 50 to 60 in good health and CMV-seropositive. The sequenced material came from PBMCs. The CDR3 spells CASSLAGTVDYEQYF. The CDR3, as DNA: TGTGCCAGCAGCCTGGCCGGGACAGTTGACTACGAGCAGTACTTC. Variable domain in full (rest from reference TRBV11-3 and TRBJ2-7): EAGVVQSPRYKIIEKKQPVAFWCNPISGHNTLYWYLQNLGQGPELLIRYENEEAVDDSQLPKDRFSAERLKGVDSTLKIQPAELGDSAVYLCASSLAGTVDYEQYFGPGTRLTVT.